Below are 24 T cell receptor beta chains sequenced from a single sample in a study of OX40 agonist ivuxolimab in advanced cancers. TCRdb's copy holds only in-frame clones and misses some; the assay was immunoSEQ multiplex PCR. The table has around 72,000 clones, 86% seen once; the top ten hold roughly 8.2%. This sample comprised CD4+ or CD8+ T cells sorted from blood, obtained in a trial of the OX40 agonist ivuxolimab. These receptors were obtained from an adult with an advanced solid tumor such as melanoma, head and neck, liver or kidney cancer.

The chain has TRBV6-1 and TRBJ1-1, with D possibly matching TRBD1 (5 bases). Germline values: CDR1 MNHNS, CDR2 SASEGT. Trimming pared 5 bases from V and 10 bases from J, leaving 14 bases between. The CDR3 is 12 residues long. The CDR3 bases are TGTGCCAGCAGTTTTAGGACACAAGGAGCTTTCTTT. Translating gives CASSFRTQGAFF.

CDR3 DNA: TGCGCCAGCAGCCCCACGGCGGCAGCTAGCACAGATACGCAGTATTTT. It encodes CASSPTAAASTDTQYF. V usage is TRBV5-1 and J usage is TRBJ2-3; D gene ambiguous. The CDR3 has 16 amino acids. With 4 bases removed from V and 0 bases from J, the gap between germline ends came to 15 bases. Germline V gene lookup returns CDR1 SGHRS and CDR2 YFSETQ.

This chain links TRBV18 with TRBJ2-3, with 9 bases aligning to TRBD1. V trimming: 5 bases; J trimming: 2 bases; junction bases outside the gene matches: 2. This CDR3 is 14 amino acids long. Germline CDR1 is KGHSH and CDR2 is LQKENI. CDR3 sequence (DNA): TGTGCCAGCTCAGGACAGGGGCCCACAGATACGCAGTATTTT. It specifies CASSGQGPTDTQYF.

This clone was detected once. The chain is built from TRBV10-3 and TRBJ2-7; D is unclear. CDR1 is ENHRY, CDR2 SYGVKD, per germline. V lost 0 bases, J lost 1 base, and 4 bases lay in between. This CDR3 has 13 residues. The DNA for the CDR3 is TGTGCCATCAGTGAGTCAGGTTCCTACGAGCAGTACTTC. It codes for CAISESGSYEQYF.

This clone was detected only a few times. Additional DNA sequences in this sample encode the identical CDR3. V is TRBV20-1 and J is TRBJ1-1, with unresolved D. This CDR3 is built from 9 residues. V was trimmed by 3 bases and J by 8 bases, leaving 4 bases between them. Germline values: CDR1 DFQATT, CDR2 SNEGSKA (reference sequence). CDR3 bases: TGCAGTGCTAGCCCCGAAGCTTTCTTT. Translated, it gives CSASPEAFF.

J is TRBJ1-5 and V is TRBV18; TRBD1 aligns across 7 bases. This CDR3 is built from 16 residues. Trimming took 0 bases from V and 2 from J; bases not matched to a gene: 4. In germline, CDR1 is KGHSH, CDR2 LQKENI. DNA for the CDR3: TGTGCCAGCTCACCACCAGGGGGCGCGGGCAATCAGCCCCAGCATTTT. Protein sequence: CASSPPGGAGNQPQHF.

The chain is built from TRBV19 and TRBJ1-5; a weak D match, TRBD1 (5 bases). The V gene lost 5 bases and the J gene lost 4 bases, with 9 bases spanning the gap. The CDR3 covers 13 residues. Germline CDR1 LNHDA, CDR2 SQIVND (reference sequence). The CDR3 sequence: CASSSEGNQPQHF. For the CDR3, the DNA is TGTGCCAGTAGTTCTGAGGGGAATCAGCCCCAGCATTTT.

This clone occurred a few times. DNA of the CDR3: TGTGCCAGTAGCGGGACAGGGGGCCTCGGGGAGCTGTTTTTT. The encoded protein is CASSGTGGLGELFF. This chain connects TRBV19 to TRBJ2-2; 12 nucleotides match TRBD1. The CDR3 runs to 14 residues. With V trimmed by 6 bases and J by 7 bases, 3 bases remained unmatched. CDR1 LNHDA and CDR2 SQIVND come from the germline V gene (reference sequence).

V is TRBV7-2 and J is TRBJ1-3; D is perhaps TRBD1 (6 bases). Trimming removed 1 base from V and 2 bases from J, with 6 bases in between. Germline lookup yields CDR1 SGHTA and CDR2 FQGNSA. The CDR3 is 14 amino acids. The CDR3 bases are TGTGCCAGCAGCTTAGGGACAGCTGGAAACACCATATATTTT. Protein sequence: CASSLGTAGNTIYF. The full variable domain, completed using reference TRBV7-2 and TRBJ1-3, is GAGVSQSPSNKVTEKGKDVELRCDPISGHTALYWYRQSLGQGLEFLIYFQGNSAPDKSGLPSDRFSAERTGGSVSTLTIQRTQQEDSAVYLCASSLGTAGNTIYFGEGSWLTVV.

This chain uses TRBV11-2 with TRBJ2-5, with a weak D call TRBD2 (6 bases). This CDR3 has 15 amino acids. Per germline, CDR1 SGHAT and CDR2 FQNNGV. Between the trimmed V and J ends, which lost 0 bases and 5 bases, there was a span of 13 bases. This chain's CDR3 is CASSLEGRSGETQYF. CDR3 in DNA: TGTGCCAGCAGCTTAGAGGGGAGGTCCGGTGAGACCCAGTACTTC. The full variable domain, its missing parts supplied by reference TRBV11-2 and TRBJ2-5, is EAGVAQSPRYKIIEKRQSVAFWCNPISGHATLYWYQQILGQGPKLLIQFQNNGVVDDSQLPKDRFSAERLKGVDSTLKIQPAKLEDSAVYLCASSLEGRSGETQYFGPGTRLLVL.

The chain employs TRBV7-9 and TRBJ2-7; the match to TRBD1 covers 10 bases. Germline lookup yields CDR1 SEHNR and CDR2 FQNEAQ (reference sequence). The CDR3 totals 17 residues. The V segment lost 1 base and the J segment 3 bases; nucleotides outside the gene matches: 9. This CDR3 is CASSLVMTGGLNYEQYF. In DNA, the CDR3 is TGTGCCAGCAGCTTAGTAATGACAGGGGGCCTAAACTACGAGCAGTACTTC. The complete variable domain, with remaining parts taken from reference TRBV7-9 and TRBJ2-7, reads DTGVSQNPRHKITKRGQNVTFRCDPISEHNRLYWYRQTLGQGPEFLTYFQNEAQLEKSRLLSDRFSAERPKGSFSTLEIQRTEQGDSAMYLCASSLVMTGGLNYEQYFGPGTRLTVT.

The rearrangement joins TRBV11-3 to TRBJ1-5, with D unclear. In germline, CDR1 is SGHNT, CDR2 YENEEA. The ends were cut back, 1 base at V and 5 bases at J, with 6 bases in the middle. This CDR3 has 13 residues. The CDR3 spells CASSLGPDQPQHF. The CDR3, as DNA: TGTGCCAGCAGCTTAGGGCCCGATCAGCCCCAGCATTTT.

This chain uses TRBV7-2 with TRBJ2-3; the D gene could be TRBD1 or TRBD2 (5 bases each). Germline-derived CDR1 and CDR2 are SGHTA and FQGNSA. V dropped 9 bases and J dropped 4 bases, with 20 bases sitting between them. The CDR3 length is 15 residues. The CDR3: CASEYRTGEPDTQYF. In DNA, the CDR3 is TGTGCCAGTGAATACAGGACCGGGGAACCAGATACGCAGTATTTT.

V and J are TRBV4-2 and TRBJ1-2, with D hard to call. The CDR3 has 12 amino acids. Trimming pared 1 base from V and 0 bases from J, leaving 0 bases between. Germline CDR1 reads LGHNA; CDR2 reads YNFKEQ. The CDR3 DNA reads TGTGCCAGCAGCCAAGCTAACTATGGCTACACCTTC. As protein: CASSQANYGYTF.

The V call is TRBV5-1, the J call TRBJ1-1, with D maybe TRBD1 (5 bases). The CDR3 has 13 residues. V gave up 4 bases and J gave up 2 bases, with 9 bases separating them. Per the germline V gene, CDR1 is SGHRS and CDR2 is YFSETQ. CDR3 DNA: TGCGCCAGCAGCCGGCAGGGAAACACTGAAGCTTTCTTT. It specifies CASSRQGNTEAFF.

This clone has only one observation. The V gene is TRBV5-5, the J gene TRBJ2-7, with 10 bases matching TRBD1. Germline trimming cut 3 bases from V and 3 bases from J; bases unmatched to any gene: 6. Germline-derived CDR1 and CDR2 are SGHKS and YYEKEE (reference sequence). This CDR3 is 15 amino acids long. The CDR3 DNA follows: TGTGCCAGCAGCTCTTGGGACAGGGGAATCTACGAGCAGTACTTC. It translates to CASSSWDRGIYEQYF.

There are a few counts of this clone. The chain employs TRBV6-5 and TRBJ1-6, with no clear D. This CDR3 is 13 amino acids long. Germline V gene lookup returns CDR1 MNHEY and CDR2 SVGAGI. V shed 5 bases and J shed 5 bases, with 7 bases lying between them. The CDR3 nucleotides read TGTGCCAGCAGTCGGGGTGATAATTCACCCCTCCACTTT. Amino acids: CASSRGDNSPLHF.

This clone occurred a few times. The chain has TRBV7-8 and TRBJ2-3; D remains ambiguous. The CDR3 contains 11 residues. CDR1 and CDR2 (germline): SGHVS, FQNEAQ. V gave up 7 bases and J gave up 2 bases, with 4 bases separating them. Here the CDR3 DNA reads TGTGCCAGCACCCACACAGATACGCAGTATTTT. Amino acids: CASTHTDTQYF.

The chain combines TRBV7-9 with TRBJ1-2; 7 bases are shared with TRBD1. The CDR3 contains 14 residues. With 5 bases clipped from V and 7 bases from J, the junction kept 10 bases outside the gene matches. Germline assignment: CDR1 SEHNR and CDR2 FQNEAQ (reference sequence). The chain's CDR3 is CASSKAGQDGGYTF. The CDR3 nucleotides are TGTGCCAGCAGCAAGGCCGGACAGGACGGTGGCTACACCTTC. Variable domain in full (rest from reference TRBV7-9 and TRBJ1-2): DTGVSQNPRHKITKRGQNVTFRCDPISEHNRLYWYRQTLGQGPEFLTYFQNEAQLEKSRLLSDRFSAERPKGSFSTLEIQRTEQGDSAMYLCASSKAGQDGGYTFGSGTRLTVV.

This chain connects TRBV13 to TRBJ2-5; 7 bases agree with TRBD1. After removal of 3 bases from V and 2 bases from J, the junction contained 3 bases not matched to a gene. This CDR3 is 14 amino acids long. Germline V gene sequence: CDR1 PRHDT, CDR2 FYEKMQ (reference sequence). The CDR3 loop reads CASSFGTAQETQYF. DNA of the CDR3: TGTGCCAGCAGCTTCGGGACAGCACAAGAGACCCAGTACTTC.

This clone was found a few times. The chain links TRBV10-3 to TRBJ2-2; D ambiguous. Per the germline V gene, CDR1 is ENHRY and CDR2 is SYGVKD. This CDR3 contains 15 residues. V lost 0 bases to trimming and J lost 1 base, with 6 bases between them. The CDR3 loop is CAISESFGNTGELFF. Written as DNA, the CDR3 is TGTGCCATCAGTGAGTCTTTTGGGAACACCGGGGAGCTGTTTTTT.

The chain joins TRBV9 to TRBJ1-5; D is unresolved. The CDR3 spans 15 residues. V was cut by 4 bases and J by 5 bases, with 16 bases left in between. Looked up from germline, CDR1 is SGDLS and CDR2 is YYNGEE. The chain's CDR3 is CASSPDTNPHQPQHF. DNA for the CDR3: TGTGCCAGCAGCCCTGACACGAATCCTCATCAGCCCCAGCATTTT.

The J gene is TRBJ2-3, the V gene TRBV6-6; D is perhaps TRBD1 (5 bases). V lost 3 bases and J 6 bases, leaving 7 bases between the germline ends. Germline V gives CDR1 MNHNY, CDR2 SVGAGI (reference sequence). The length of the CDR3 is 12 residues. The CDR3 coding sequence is TGTGCCAGCAGTTATACAGGTGATACGCAGTATTTT. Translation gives CASSYTGDTQYF.

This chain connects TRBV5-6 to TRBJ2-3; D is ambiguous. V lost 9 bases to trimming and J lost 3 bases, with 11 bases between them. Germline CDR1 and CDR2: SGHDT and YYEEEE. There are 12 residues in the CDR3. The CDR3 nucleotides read TGTGCCACTGGGGTCCGGACAGATACGCAGTATTTT. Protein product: CATGVRTDTQYF. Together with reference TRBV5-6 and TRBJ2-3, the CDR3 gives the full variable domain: DAGVTQSPTHLIKTRGQQVTLRCSPKSGHDTVSWYQQALGQGPQFIFQYYEEEERQRGNFPDRFSGHQFPNYSSELNVNALLLGDSALYLCATGVRTDTQYFGPGTRLTVL.